This T cell receptor beta chain was retrieved from a study of cytomegalovirus exposure and HLA in healthy donors. Study background: Out of around 360 genotyped donors, roughly 83% belonged to the Caucasian-associated ancestry cluster. Study outcomes and limitations: The records held CMV serostatus as the only immune exposure information.

In the PCR, 60 Vbeta and 13 Jbeta primers were used. Sequencing used immunoSEQ multiplex PCR; TCRdb keeps in-frame clones, though not all of them. The top ten clones hold 14% of a sample with some 97,000 clones, 75% of them seen once. Comment on this clone: Its antigen is not identified.

The CDR3 totals 17 residues. Germline V gene data show CDR1 as SEHNR and CDR2 as FQNEAQ (reference sequence). Germline trimming cut 6 bases from V and 0 bases from J; bases unmatched to any gene: 12. Donors likely had unrecorded immune exposures despite being nominally healthy when sampled. V is TRBV7-9 and J is TRBJ2-3; TRBD2 agrees at 7 bases. The sample comprised PBMCs. This clonotype was obtained from a male donor in good health and CMV-seropositive. CDR3 nucleotide sequence: TGTGCCAGCAGTTCATGGGGAAGCGGGATAAGCACAGATACGCAGTATTTT. This translates into CASSSWGSGISTDTQYF.